This passage covers 18 T cell receptor beta chains from one sample sequenced in a study of cytomegalovirus exposure and HLA in healthy donors. The PCR contained 60 Vbeta and 13 Jbeta primers. Produced via immunoSEQ multiplex PCR; TCRdb's table is partial and in-frame only. The sample includes about 170,000 clones, around 80% of them seen just once. The sample taken for sequencing was PBMCs. These TCRs come from a woman aged 50 to 60 in good health and CMV-seropositive.

This clone was observed a handful of times. J is TRBJ2-3 and V is TRBV4-2, with D possibly matching TRBD2 (6 bases). There are 17 residues in the CDR3. The germline V gene encodes CDR1 LGHNA and CDR2 YNFKEQ. V shed 0 bases and J shed 5 bases, with 18 bases lying between them. In DNA form, the CDR3 reads TGTGCCAGCAGCCAAGAAGGCAGAGGCGGGAATGTAGATACGCAGTATTTT. Protein product: CASSQEGRGGNVDTQYF.

The rearrangement joins TRBV15 to TRBJ2-5; 13 bases align to TRBD2. Germline V lookup: CDR1 LNHNV, CDR2 YYDKDF (reference sequence). This CDR3 region has 17 residues. V lost 4 bases and J lost 5; bases outside the gene matches: 10. CDR3 region: CATSILTSGGARETQYF. Written as DNA, the CDR3 is TGTGCCACCAGCATCTTAACTAGCGGGGGGGCCAGGGAGACCCAGTACTTC.

CDR3 nucleotide sequence: TGCGCCAGCAGCCCAAGACTAGCGGGAGGCCTCAAGAACACCGGGGAGCTGTTTTTT. Translation: CASSPRLAGGLKNTGELFF. The V call is TRBV4-3, the J call TRBJ2-2; the match to TRBD2 covers 13 bases. J gave up 1 base and V 4 bases, and 9 bases lay outside the gene matches. Germline V gene sequence: CDR1 LGHNA, CDR2 YSLEER. CDR3 length: 19 amino acids.

The chain uses TRBV10-3 and TRBJ2-7, with 11 bases lining up with TRBD2. V gave up 8 bases and J gave up 2 bases; unmatched junction bases: 11. CDR1 and CDR2 from the germline V gene are ENHRY and SYGVKD. The CDR3 extends over 16 amino acids. CDR3 coding DNA: TGTGCCATCTATACTAGCGGGAGTACGAACCCCTACGAGCAGTACTTC. Protein product: CAIYTSGSTNPYEQYF.

The chain has TRBV9 and TRBJ2-7; 11 positions match TRBD1. This CDR3 comprises 14 residues. V trimming: 3 bases; J trimming: 5 bases; junction bases outside the gene matches: 4. Per the germline V gene, CDR1 is SGDLS and CDR2 is YYNGEE. For the CDR3, the DNA is TGTGCCAGCAGCGAGGACAGGGGGCCCCACGAGCAGTACTTC. This gives the protein CASSEDRGPHEQYF.

This chain links TRBV5-4 with TRBJ1-6; 10 nucleotides match TRBD1. Trimming cost V 5 bases and J 6 bases; bases outside gene matches: 8. The CDR3 length is 16 residues. The germline gives CDR1 SGHNT, CDR2 YYREEE (reference sequence). The CDR3 region has the DNA TGTGCCAGCAGGATAGGACAGGGGGGAATTAATTCACCCCTCCACTTT. This translates into CASRIGQGGINSPLHF.

This clone turned up a few times. The J gene is TRBJ1-3, the V gene TRBV28, with a weak D call TRBD1 (6 bases). Trimming removed 9 bases from V and 4 bases from J, with 16 bases in between. The CDR3 spans 14 residues. From germline, CDR1 is MDHEN and CDR2 SYDVKM. CDR3 nucleotide sequence: TGTGCCAGTCTGGGGGCCTTGGGAGGAAACACCATATATTTT. Translation gives CASLGALGGNTIYF.

This chain joins TRBV6-5 and TRBJ2-3; a possible D gene is TRBD1 (6 bases). The CDR3 runs to 13 residues. The ends were cut back, 2 bases at V and 8 bases at J, with 11 bases in the middle. CDR1 is MNHEY, CDR2 SVGAGI, per germline. The CDR3 sequence: CASSYDRGSTQYF. CDR3 DNA sequence: TGTGCCAGCAGTTACGATAGGGGGAGTACGCAGTATTTT.

The V and J genes are TRBV5-1 and TRBJ2-5, with 8 bases lining up with TRBD1. Germline loops: CDR1 SGHRS, CDR2 YFSETQ. V lost 5 bases, J lost 5 bases, and 14 bases stayed unmatched. There are 16 residues in the CDR3. The CDR3 region has the DNA TGCGCCAGCAGTCACGGGCTGCAGGGGGCGGGTGAGACCCAGTACTTC. Its translation is CASSHGLQGAGETQYF.

V is TRBV6-5 and J is TRBJ2-1, with no clear D. The CDR3 contains 14 residues. The V gene's germline CDR1 is MNHEY and CDR2 SVGAGI. Between the trimmed V and J ends, which lost 0 bases and 7 bases, there was a span of 10 bases. CDR3 in amino acids: CASSYSLLRNEQFF. The CDR3 coding sequence is TGTGCCAGCAGTTACTCCCTTCTTCGGAATGAGCAGTTCTTC.

The rearrangement joins TRBV10-3 to TRBJ2-7, with 8 bases identical to TRBD2. The CDR3 has 14 amino acids. Germline CDR1 is ENHRY and CDR2 is SYGVKD. With 6 bases clipped from V and 3 bases from J, the junction kept 7 bases outside the gene matches. The CDR3 bases are TGTGCCATCAGAGGTTCTACTAGCGGCTACGAGCAGTACTTC. This codes for CAIRGSTSGYEQYF.

V is TRBV2 and J is TRBJ2-1; 9 nucleotides agree with TRBD2. Germline-derived CDR1 and CDR2 are SNHLY and FYNNEI. The CDR3 spans 14 residues. Trimming at V came to 7 bases and at J to 8 bases, leaving 9 bases not matched to a gene. DNA of the CDR3: TGTGCCAGCACTTTAGCGGGAGTTGAGGATGAGCAGTTCTTC. Translation: CASTLAGVEDEQFF.

The chain employs TRBV28 and TRBJ1-1; possible D gene TRBD1, 6 bases. Germline V CDR1 and CDR2: MDHEN, SYDVKM. V lost 5 bases and J 8 bases, leaving 24 bases between the germline ends. The length of the CDR3 is 16 residues. CDR3 loop: CASSPIGMGQLTEAFF. The CDR3 DNA follows: TGTGCCAGCAGTCCGATAGGGATGGGACAACTTACAGAAGCTTTCTTT. Combining the CDR3 with reference TRBV28 and TRBJ1-1 gives the whole variable domain DVKVTQSSRYLVKRTGEKVFLECVQDMDHENMFWYRQDPGLGLRLIYFSYDVKMKEKGDIPEGYSVSREKKERFSLILESASTNQTSMYLCASSPIGMGQLTEAFFGQGTRLTVV.

The gene calls are TRBV7-9 and TRBJ1-4; D gene ambiguous. CDR1 and CDR2 from the germline V gene are SEHNR and FQNEAQ (reference sequence). Trimming took 1 base from V and 4 from J, leaving 10 bases between them. The CDR3 extends over 15 amino acids. CDR3 residues: CASSLGRLRNEKLFF. The CDR3 coding sequence is TGTGCCAGCAGCTTAGGGAGACTTCGTAATGAAAAACTGTTTTTT.

This clone appeared once. This chain uses TRBV7-2 with TRBJ1-5; maybe TRBD1 (6 bases). The germline V gene has CDR1 SGHTA and CDR2 FQGNSA. The V end was cut by 2 bases, the J end by 0 bases, with 14 bases between. The CDR3 is 17 amino acids. In nucleotides, the CDR3 is TGTGCCAGCAGCTTACTTGTGTCACAGGGTAGCAATCAGCCCCAGCATTTT. Protein sequence: CASSLLVSQGSNQPQHF. Using reference TRBV7-2 and TRBJ1-5 for the parts outside the CDR3, the full variable domain is GAGVSQSPSNKVTEKGKDVELRCDPISGHTALYWYRQSLGQGLEFLIYFQGNSAPDKSGLPSDRFSAERTGGSVSTLTIQRTQQEDSAVYLCASSLLVSQGSNQPQHFGDGTRLSIL.

This clone was seen only once. The chain carries TRBV11-3 and TRBJ2-5; 7 bases are shared with TRBD1. The trim removed 5 bases at V and 3 bases at J, leaving 6 bases unmatched. Germline V gene sequence: CDR1 SGHNT, CDR2 YENEEA. The CDR3 is 14 residues long. CDR3 protein: CASSQRTGEETQYF. CDR3 bases: TGTGCCAGCAGCCAGCGGACAGGAGAAGAGACCCAGTACTTC.

This clone came up once. V gene TRBV19 combines with J gene TRBJ1-1; unclear D gene. Germline assignment: CDR1 LNHDA and CDR2 SQIVND (reference sequence). The CDR3 has 16 residues. The ends were cut back, 11 bases at V and 0 bases at J, with 22 bases in the middle. For the CDR3, the DNA is TGTGCCTCGCCTTTAACCCGGGAGAGGATGAACACTGAAGCTTTCTTT. Its translation is CASPLTRERMNTEAFF.

The rearrangement uses TRBV23-1 and TRBJ2-5; possibly TRBD1 for D (6 bases). Being an ORF, TRBV23-1 has a function that is uncertain. The ends were cut back, 2 bases at V and 5 bases at J, with 18 bases in the middle. The CDR3 spans 16 residues. CDR3 coding DNA: TGCGCCAGCAGTCAAGTGGCAGGGGTGTTCTGTGAGACCCAGTACTTC. It specifies CASSQVAGVFCETQYF.